This record concerns one TCR beta chain sequence. The antigen remains undetermined. This sample was included in a study of T cells in Graves' hyperthyroidism and ophthalmopathy. Study conclusions and caveats: With a median lead of about six months before onset, the model predicted ophthalmopathy. Most thyroid-expanded clonotypes above 0.001 were also found in blood.

Graves' hyperthyroidism was deemed stable given no ophthalmopathy progression within 18 months. The patients, who ranged from 18 to 65 in age, presented with newly diagnosed hyperthyroidism lasting under 2 months. The CDR3 consists of 15 residues. Germline V gene lookup returns CDR1 SGHRS and CDR2 YFSETQ. With V trimmed by 2 bases and J by 0 bases, 1 base remained unmatched. There were TCR beta CDR3 regions amplified from RNA transcripts. Researchers ran a first-round RT-PCR on the TCR CDR3 using the HTBI primer set. One entry per CDR3 protein, called by TCRdb with MiXCR from the multiplex PCR reads. The sample records roughly 840,000 distinct CDR3 sequences, roughly 37% being singletons.

The receptor was derived from a man between 18 and 35 years old with Graves' hyperthyroidism. The material sequenced was blood. The chain couples TRBV5-1 to TRBJ2-5; 10 nucleotides align to TRBD2. DNA of the CDR3: TGCGCCAGCAGCTTTAGCGGGAGGTACCAAGAGACCCAGTACTTC. Its protein is CASSFSGRYQETQYF. Variable domain in full (rest from reference TRBV5-1 and TRBJ2-5): KAGVTQTPRYLIKTRGQQVTLSCSPISGHRSVSWYQQTPGQGLQFLFEYFSETQRNKGNFPGRFSGRQFSNSRSEMNVSTLELGDSALYLCASSFSGRYQETQYFGPGTRLLVL.